The entry below gives a single TCR beta chain sequence along with its context. Its antigen is currently unknown. Germline values: CDR1 SGHKS, CDR2 YYEKEE (reference sequence). Trimming removed 1 base from V and 7 bases from J; junction bases left unmatched: 16. The CDR3 totals 19 residues. This record comes from a study of cytomegalovirus exposure and HLA in healthy donors. The wider study: Earlier findings included over 90 million unique TCR beta sequences obtained from some 180 million T cells.

It was with 60 Vbeta and 13 Jbeta primers that the PCR ran. Assay used: immunoSEQ multiplex PCR; TCRdb lists only in-frame clones, some missing. The table has under 150,000 clones, 81% seen once; the top ten hold about 0.76%. Study findings and constraints: As a later analysis revealed, most CMV-associated TCR beta chains appeared HLA-restricted.

This TCR came from a man younger than 35 in good health and CMV-seronegative. The chain joins TRBV5-5 to TRBJ1-6; 8 bases match TRBD1. The sample consisted of PBMCs. The CDR3 DNA is TGTGCCAGCAGCTTGAGGAGACAGGGGCCTAGATACAACAATTCACCCCTCCACTTT. It is translated as CASSLRRQGPRYNNSPLHF.